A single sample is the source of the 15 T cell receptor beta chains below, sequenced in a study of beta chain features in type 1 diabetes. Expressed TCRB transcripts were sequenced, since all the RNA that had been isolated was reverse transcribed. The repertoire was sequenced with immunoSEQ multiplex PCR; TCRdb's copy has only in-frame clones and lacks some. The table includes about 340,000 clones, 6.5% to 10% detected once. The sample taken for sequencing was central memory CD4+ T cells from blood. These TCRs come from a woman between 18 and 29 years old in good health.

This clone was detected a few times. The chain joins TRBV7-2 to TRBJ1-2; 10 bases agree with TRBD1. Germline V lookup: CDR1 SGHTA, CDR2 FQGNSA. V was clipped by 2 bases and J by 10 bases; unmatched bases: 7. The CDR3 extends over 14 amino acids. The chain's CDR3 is CASSLTGTGVIYTF. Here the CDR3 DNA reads TGTGCCAGCAGCTTAACTGGGACAGGGGTTATCTACACCTTC.

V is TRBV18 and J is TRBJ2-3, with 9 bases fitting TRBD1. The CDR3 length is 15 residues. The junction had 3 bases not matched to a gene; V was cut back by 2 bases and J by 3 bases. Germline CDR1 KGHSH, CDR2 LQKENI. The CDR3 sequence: CASSPIGQGTDTQYF. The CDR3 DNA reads TGTGCCAGCTCACCAATCGGACAGGGGACAGATACGCAGTATTTT.

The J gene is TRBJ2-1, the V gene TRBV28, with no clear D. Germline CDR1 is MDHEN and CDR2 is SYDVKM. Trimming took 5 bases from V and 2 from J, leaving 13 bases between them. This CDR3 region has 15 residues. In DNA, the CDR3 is TGTGCCAGCAGTAAAGGTCAGATAACCTACAATGAGCAGTTCTTC. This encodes CASSKGQITYNEQFF.

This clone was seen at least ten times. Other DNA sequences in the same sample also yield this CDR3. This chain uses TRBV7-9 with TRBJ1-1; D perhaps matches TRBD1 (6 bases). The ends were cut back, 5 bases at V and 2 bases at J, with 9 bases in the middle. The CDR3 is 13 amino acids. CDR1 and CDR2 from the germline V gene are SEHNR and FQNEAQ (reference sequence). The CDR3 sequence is CASSLDSNTEAFF. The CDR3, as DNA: TGTGCCAGCAGCCTGGACAGCAACACTGAAGCTTTCTTT. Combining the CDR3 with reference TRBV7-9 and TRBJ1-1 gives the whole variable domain DTGVSQNPRHKITKRGQNVTFRCDPISEHNRLYWYRQTLGQGPEFLTYFQNEAQLEKSRLLSDRFSAERPKGSFSTLEIQRTEQGDSAMYLCASSLDSNTEAFFGQGTRLTVV.

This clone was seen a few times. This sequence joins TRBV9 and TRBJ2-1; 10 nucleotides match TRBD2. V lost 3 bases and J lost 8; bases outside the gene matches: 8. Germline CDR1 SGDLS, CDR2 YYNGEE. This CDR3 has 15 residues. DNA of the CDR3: TGTGCCAGCAGCGCCTCTAGCGGGAGTCGCGATGAGCAGTTCTTC. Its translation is CASSASSGSRDEQFF.

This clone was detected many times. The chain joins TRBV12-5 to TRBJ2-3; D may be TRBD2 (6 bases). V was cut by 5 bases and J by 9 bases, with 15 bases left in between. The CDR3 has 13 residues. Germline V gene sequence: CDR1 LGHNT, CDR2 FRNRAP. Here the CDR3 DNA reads TGTGCTAGTGGTCCATCATCAGGGAGGACGCAGTATTTT. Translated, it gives CASGPSSGRTQYF.

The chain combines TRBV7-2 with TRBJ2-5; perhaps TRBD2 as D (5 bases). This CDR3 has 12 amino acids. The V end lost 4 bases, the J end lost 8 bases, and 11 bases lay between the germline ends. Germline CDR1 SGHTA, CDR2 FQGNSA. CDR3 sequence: CASSSHAGTQYF. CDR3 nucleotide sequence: TGTGCCAGCAGCTCCCATGCGGGCACCCAGTACTTC.

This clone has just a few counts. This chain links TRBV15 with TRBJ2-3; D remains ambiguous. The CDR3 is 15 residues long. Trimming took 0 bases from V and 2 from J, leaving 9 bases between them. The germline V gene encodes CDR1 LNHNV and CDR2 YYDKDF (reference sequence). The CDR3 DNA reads TGTGCCACCAGCAGAGAGCCCCAGTCCACAGATACGCAGTATTTT. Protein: CATSREPQSTDTQYF.

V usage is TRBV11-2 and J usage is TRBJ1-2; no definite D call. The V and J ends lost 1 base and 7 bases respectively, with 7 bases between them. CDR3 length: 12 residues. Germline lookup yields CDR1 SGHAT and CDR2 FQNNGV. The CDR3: CASSLVDGGYTF. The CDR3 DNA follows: TGTGCCAGCAGCTTAGTTGATGGTGGCTACACCTTC.

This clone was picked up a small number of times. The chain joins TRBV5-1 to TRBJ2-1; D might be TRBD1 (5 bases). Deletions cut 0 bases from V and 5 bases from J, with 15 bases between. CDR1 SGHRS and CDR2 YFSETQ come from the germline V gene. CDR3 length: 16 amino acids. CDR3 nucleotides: TGCGCCAGCAGCTTGGCAAGCAGGGTACTGAACAATGAGCAGTTCTTC. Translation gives CASSLASRVLNNEQFF.

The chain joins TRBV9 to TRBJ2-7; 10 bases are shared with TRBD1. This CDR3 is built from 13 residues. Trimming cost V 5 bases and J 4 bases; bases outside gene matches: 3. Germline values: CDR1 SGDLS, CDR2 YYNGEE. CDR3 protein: CASSRQGAYEQYF. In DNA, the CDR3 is TGTGCCAGCAGTAGACAGGGGGCTTACGAGCAGTACTTC.

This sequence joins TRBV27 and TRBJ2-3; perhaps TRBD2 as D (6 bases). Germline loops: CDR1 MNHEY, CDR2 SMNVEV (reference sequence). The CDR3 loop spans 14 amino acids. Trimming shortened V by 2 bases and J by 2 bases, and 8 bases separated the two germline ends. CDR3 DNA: TGTGCCAGCAGTTTAGCGGGAAACACAGATACGCAGTATTTT. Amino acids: CASSLAGNTDTQYF.

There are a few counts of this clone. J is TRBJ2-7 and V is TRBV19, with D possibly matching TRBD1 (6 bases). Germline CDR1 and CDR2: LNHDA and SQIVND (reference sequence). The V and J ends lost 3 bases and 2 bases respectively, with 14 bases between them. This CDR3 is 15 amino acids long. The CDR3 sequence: CASSIGAGVTYEQYF. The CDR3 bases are TGTGCCAGTAGTATTGGAGCAGGGGTAACCTACGAGCAGTACTTC.

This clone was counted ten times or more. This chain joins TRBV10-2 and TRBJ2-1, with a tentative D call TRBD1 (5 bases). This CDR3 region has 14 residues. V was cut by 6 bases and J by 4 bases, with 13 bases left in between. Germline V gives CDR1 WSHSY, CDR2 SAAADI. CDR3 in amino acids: CASSGGALYNEQFF. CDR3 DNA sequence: TGCGCCAGCAGCGGTGGGGCGTTATACAATGAGCAGTTCTTC.

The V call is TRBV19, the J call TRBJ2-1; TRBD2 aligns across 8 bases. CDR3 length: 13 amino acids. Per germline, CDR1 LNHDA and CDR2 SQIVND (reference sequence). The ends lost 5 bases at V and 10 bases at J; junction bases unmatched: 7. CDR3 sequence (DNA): TGTGCCAGTAGTGATACTAGCGGTAAGGAGCAGTTCTTC. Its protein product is CASSDTSGKEQFF.